The sequence of this TCR beta chain was determined in a study of blood T cell repertoires in COVID-19. Original methodology: Nucleated cell counts were estimated from reference gene primer amplification. Profiling relied on immunoSEQ multiplex PCR, and the TCRdb table lists in-frame clones only, not all of them. V and J calls and clone size are copied from that table; D and trimming were computed from the DNA. This sample has about 310,000 clones, with more than 75% found just once. The source material was peripheral blood. This TCR came from a woman aged 45-65 years who had recovered from COVID-19.

CDR3 loop: CASSPWDIPNYGYTF. In DNA form, the CDR3 reads TGTGCCAGCAGCCCATGGGACATACCTAACTATGGCTACACCTTC. This rearrangement joins TRBV7-9 to TRBJ1-2, with a tentative D call TRBD1 (6 bases). V dropped 5 bases and J dropped 0 bases, with 13 bases sitting between them. The CDR3 runs 15 residues. Germline assignment: CDR1 SEHNR and CDR2 FQNEAQ (reference sequence).